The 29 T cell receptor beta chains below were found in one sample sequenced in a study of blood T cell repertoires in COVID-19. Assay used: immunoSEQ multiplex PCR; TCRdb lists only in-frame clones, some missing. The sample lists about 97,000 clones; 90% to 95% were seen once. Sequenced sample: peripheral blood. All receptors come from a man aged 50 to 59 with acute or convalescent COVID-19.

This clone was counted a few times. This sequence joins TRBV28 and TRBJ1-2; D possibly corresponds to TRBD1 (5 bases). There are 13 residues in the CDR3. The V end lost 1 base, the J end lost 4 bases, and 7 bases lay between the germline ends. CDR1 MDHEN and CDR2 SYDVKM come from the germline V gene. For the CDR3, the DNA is TGTGCCAGCAGTTTATTGGGGGGCTATGGCTACACCTTC. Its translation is CASSLLGGYGYTF.

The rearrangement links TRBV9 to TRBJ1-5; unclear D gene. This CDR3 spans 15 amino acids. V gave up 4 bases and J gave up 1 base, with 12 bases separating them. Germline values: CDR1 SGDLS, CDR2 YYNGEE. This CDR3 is CASSPAPGSNQPQHF. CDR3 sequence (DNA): TGTGCCAGCAGCCCCGCACCCGGGAGCAATCAGCCCCAGCATTTT.

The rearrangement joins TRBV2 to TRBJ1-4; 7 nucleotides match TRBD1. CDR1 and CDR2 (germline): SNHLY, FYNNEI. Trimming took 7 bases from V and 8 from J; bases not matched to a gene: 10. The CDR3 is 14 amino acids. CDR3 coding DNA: TGTGCCAGCACTACTCAGGGGGAATGGGAAAAACTGTTTTTT. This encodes CASTTQGEWEKLFF. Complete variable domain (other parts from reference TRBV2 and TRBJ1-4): EPEVTQTPSHQVTQMGQEVILRCVPISNHLYFYWYRQILGQKVEFLVSFYNNEISEKSEIFDDQFSVERPDGSNFTLKIRSTKLEDSAMYFCASTTQGEWEKLFFGSGTQLSVL.

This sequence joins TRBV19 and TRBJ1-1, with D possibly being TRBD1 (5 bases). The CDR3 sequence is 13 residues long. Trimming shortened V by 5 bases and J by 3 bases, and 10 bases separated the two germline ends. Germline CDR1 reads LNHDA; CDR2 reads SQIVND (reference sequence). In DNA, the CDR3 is TGTGCCAGTAGTCCCCAGGGTTACACTGAAGCTTTCTTT. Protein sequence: CASSPQGYTEAFF.

The CDR3 sequence: CASRPHSNYGYTF. Here the CDR3 DNA reads TGTGCCAGCAGGCCACACAGTAACTATGGCTACACCTTC. The gene calls are TRBV6-6 and TRBJ1-2; D remains unclear. Trimming cost V 6 bases and J 1 base, with 9 bases left between them. This CDR3 has 13 amino acids. Per the germline V gene, CDR1 is MNHNY and CDR2 is SVGAGI (reference sequence).

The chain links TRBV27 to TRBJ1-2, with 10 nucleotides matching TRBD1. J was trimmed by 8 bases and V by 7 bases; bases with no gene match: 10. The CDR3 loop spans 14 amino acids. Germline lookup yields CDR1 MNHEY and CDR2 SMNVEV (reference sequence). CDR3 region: CASTGQGRLGGYTF. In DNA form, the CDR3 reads TGTGCCAGCACGGGACAGGGGAGGTTGGGAGGCTACACCTTC.

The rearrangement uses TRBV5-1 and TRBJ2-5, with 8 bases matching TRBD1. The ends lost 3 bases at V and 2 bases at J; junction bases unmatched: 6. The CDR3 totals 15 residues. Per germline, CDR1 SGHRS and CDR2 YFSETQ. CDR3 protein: CASSSRGPLQETQYF. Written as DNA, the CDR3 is TGCGCCAGCAGCTCCAGGGGGCCGTTACAAGAGACCCAGTACTTC. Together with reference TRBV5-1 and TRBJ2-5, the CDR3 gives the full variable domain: KAGVTQTPRYLIKTRGQQVTLSCSPISGHRSVSWYQQTPGQGLQFLFEYFSETQRNKGNFPGRFSGRQFSNSRSEMNVSTLELGDSALYLCASSSRGPLQETQYFGPGTRLLVL.

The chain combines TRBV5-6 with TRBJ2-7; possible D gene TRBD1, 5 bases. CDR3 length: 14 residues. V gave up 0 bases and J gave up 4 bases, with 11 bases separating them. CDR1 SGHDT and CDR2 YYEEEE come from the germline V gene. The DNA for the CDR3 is TGTGCCAGCAGCTTGGCAGCAGGGCGGTACGAGCAGTACTTC. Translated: CASSLAAGRYEQYF.

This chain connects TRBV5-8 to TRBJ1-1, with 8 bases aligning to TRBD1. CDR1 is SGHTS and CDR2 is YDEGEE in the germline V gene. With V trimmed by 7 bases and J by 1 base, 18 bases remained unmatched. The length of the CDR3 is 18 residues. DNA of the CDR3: TGTGCCAGCCCATTCTCCCCCGCGACAGGGGCACGGAACACTGAAGCTTTCTTT. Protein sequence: CASPFSPATGARNTEAFF.

CDR3 protein: CASSLAGTGYNSPLHF. The DNA for the CDR3 is TGTGCCAGCAGCTTGGCCGGGACAGGGTATAATTCACCCCTCCACTTT. The rearrangement links TRBV5-5 to TRBJ1-6; 9 bases are shared with TRBD1. J gave up 4 bases and V 0 bases, and 2 bases lay outside the gene matches. CDR1 SGHKS and CDR2 YYEKEE come from the germline V gene (reference sequence). CDR3 length: 16 amino acids.

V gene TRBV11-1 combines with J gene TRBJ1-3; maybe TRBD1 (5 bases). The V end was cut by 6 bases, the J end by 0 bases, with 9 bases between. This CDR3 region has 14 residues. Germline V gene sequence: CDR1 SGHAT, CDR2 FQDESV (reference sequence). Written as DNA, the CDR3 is TGTGCCAGCAGTTCAGGGCACTCTGGAAACACCATATATTTT. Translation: CASSSGHSGNTIYF. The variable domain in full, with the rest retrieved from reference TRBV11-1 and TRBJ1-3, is EAEVAQSPRYKITEKSQAVAFWCDPISGHATLYWYRQILGQGPELLVQFQDESVVDDSQLPKDRFSAERLKGVDSTLKIQPAELGDSAMYLCASSSGHSGNTIYFGEGSWLTVV.

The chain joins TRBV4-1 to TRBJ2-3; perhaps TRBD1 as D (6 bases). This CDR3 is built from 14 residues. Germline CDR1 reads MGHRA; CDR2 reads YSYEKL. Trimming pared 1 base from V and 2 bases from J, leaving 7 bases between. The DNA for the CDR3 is TGCGCCAGCAGCCAAGGACAGGTCACAGATACGCAGTATTTT. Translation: CASSQGQVTDTQYF.

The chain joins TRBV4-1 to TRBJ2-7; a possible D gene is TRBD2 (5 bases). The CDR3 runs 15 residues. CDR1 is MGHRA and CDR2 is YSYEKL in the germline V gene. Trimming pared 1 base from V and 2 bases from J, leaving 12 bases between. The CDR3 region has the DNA TGCGCCAGCAGCCAAGGAGGGCAGGCCACCTACGAGCAGTACTTC. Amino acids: CASSQGGQATYEQYF.

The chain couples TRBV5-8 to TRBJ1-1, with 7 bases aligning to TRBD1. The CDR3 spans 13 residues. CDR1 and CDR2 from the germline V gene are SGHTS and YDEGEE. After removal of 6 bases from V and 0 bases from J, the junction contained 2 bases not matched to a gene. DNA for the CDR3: TGTGCCAGCAAGGGGGCTGTGAACACTGAAGCTTTCTTT. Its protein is CASKGAVNTEAFF.

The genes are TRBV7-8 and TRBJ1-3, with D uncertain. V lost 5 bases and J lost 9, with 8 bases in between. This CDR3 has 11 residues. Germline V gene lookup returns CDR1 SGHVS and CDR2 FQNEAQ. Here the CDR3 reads CASSIGGTIYF. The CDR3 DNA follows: TGTGCCAGCAGCATAGGAGGCACCATATATTTT.

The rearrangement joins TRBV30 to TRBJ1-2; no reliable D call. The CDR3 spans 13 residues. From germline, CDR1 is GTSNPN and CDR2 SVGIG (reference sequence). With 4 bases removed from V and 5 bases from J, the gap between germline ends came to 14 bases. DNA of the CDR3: TGTGCCTGGAAGAAGAGCCCACCTTATGGCTACACCTTC. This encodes CAWKKSPPYGYTF.

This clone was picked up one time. Written as DNA, the CDR3 is TGTGCCAGCAGCTTAGGAGGACAGTCCCTCGATACGCAGTATTTT. Translated, it gives CASSLGGQSLDTQYF. The chain combines TRBV7-9 with TRBJ2-3; D is perhaps TRBD1 (6 bases). Germline V lookup: CDR1 SEHNR, CDR2 FQNEAQ (reference sequence). The CDR3 is 15 amino acids. Trimming removed 1 base at V and 6 bases at J, with 14 bases between. Full variable domain (missing parts from reference TRBV7-9 and TRBJ2-3): DTGVSQNPRHKITKRGQNVTFRCDPISEHNRLYWYRQTLGQGPEFLTYFQNEAQLEKSRLLSDRFSAERPKGSFSTLEIQRTEQGDSAMYLCASSLGGQSLDTQYFGPGTRLTVL.

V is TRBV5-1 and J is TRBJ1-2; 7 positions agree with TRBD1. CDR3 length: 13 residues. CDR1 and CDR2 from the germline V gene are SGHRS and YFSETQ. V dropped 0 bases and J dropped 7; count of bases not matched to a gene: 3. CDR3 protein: CASSLEGASGYTF. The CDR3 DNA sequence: TGCGCCAGCAGCTTGGAGGGGGCCTCTGGCTACACCTTC.

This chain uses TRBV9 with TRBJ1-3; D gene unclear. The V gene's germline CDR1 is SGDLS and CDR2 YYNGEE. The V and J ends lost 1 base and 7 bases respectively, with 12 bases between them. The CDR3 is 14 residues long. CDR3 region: CASSVSDERNTIYF. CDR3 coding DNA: TGTGCCAGCAGCGTATCTGACGAGAGGAACACCATATATTTT.

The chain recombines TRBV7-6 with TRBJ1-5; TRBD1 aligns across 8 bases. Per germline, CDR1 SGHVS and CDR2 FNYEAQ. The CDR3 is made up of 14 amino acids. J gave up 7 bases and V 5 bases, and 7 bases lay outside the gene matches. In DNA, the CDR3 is TGTGCCAGCAGCCCAATCGACAGGGGCCAGCCCCAGCATTTT. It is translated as CASSPIDRGQPQHF.

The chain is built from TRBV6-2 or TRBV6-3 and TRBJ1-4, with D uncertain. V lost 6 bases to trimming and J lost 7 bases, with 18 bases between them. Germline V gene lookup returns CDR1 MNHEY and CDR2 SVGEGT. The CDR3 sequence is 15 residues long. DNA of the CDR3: TGTGCCAGCAGCCGCCTTGGAGGCGCTCGTGAAAAACTGTTTTTT. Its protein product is CASSRLGGAREKLFF.

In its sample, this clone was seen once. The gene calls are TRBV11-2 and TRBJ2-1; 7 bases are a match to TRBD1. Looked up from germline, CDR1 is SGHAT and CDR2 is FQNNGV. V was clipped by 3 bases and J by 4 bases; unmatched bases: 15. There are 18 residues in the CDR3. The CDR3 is CASSFNLLGTELYNEQFF. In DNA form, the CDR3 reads TGTGCCAGCAGCTTCAACCTTTTAGGGACAGAACTTTACAATGAGCAGTTCTTC.

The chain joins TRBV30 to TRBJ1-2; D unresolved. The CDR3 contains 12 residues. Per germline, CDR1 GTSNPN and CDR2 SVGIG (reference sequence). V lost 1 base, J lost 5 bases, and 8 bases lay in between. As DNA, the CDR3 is TGTGCCTGGAGTGACGGAGGGTATGGCTACACCTTC. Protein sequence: CAWSDGGYGYTF.

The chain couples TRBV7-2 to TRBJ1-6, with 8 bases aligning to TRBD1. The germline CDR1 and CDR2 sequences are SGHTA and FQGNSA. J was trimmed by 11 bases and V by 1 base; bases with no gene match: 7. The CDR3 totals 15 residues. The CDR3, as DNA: TGTGCCAGCAGCTTAGGGACAGGGACCCAGGCACCCCTCCACTTT. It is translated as CASSLGTGTQAPLHF. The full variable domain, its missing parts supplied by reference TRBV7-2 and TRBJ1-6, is GAGVSQSPSNKVTEKGKDVELRCDPISGHTALYWYRQSLGQGLEFLIYFQGNSAPDKSGLPSDRFSAERTGGSVSTLTIQRTQQEDSAVYLCASSLGTGTQAPLHFGNGTRLTVT.

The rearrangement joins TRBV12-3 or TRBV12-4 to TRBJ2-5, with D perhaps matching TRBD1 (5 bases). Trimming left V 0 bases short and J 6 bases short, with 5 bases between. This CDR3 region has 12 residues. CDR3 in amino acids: CASSLAGQTQYF. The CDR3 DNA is TGTGCCAGCAGTTTAGCGGGGCAGACCCAGTACTTC.

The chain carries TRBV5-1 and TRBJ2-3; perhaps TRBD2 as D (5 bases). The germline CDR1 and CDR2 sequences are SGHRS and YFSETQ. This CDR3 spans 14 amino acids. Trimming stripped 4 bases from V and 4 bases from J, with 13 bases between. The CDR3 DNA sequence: TGCGCCAGCAGCCCCACTAGATTAGCAGATACGCAGTATTTT. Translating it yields CASSPTRLADTQYF.

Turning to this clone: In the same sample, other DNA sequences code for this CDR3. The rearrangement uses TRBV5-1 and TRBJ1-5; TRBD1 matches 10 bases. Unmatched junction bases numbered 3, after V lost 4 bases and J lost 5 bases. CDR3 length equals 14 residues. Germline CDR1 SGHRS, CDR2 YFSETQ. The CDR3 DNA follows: TGCGCCAGCAGCCGTGGACAGGGGGATCAGCCCCAGCATTTT. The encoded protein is CASSRGQGDQPQHF.

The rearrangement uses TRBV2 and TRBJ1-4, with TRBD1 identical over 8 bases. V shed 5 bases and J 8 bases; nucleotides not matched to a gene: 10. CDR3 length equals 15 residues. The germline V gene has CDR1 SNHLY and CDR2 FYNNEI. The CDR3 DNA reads TGTGCCAGCAGTCAGACAGGGGCGTCGGGGGAAAAACTGTTTTTT. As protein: CASSQTGASGEKLFF.

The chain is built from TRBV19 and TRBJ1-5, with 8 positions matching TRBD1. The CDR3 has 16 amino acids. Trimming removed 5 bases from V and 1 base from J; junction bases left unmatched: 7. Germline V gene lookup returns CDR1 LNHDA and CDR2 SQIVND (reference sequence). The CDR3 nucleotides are TGTGCCAGTAGTGTGCAGGGGGCAGGGAGCAATCAGCCCCAGCATTTT. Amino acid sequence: CASSVQGAGSNQPQHF.